This TCR beta chain stems from a study of cytomegalovirus exposure and HLA in healthy donors (dated 2017 in TCRdb). At the level of the whole study: An earlier analysis of 550 to 700 of the donors reported 250 to 300 Gb of sequence data and roughly 100 million unique TCR beta sequences from about 179 million T cells. The aim of the study was to test whether cataloging public T cell receptors could identify signatures of past pathogen exposure. Using immunosequencing, the study profiled T cell repertoires from roughly 650 subjects and related those repertoires to cytomegalovirus serostatus. Of the approximately 370 genotyped donors, 81% were placed in the genetic ancestry cluster associated with self-reported Caucasian donors. Across 398 genotyped donors of the cohort, an average of roughly 250,000 unique TCR beta nucleotide sequences per donor were sequenced, and around 20% of those sequences were non-productive. Typing coverage varied by locus: about 620-630 donors for A, B, C, DRB1 and DQB1; approximately 520 for DQA1; nearly 610 for DPA1; roughly 450 for DPB1. A separate validation cohort of roughly 110 different subjects was used in addition to the 666-subject first cohort. To predict cytomegalovirus infection status, the study brought together high-throughput TCR immunosequencing, statistical association of individual TCRs with disease status, and machine learning. An earlier analysis of approximately 500 of the donors applied high-throughput TCR beta sequencing to assess whether each TCR beta V gene segment acted as functional or pseudogenic. Approximately 300 gigabases of sequencing data and 75 million to 85 million unique TCR sequences made up an early release that covered some 640 HLA-typed donors. Every discovery cohort repertoire had been produced on one sequencing platform. Rather than drawing on any new phenotypic data, the later analysis identified candidate immune exposures from TCR beta sequences and the way those sequences occurred across donors. In a later analysis, previously published TCR beta repertoires from about 670 donors were re-analyzed and high-resolution HLA genotyping was added so that TCR occurrence patterns could be studied. Genome-wide SNP genotypes for about 60% of the roughly 700 donors were used in a later genetic analysis, which treated that subset as a discovery cohort. Roughly five DR-DQ haplotypes were treated as single units for association and clustering because of strong linkage in the cohort. Both class I and class II loci were covered by HLA typing, at four-digit resolution. Donor age, sex, ethnicity and CMV serostatus were compiled together with the repertoire data.

Trimming at the junction amounts to 7 bases on V and 2 bases on J, and the germline ends lie 11 bases apart. Per the germline V gene (reference sequence), GTSNPN is the CDR1 and SVGIG is the CDR2. There are 12 amino acids in the CDR3, from cysteine to phenylalanine inclusive. The CDR3 DNA has 36 bases and is translated from base 1. Library preparation used the immunoSEQ multiplex PCR assay. For the multiplex PCR, a mixture combining 60 forward primers for TCR Vbeta segments and 13 reverse primers for TCR Jbeta segments was used. A multiplex PCR assay on genomic DNA amplified the CDR3 region of rearranged TCR beta genes. Amplified TCR beta libraries were sequenced as 87-base-pair reads on the Illumina HiSeq System. The source study handled its data this way. Across the 700 or so repertoires, a later analysis counted 60 million to 90 million unique TCR beta chains, roughly 11 million of which were shared by at least two donors. To remove PCR and sequencing errors, raw reads were error-corrected and collapsed into unique sequences using a nearest-neighbor algorithm that merged closely related sequences. CDR3 sequences were aligned to IMGT reference sequences to assign V, D and J gene segments. For a sequence to be retained, a match of at least six nucleotides was required to both a V gene segment and a J gene segment. A rearrangement counted as productive if the CDR3 had no stop codons and remained in frame with V and J, and every other rearrangement counted as non-productive. CDR3 was defined by IMGT convention, running from the second conserved V-encoded cysteine to the conserved J-encoded phenylalanine. The earlier analysis of about 590 of the donors excluded sequences that lacked an unambiguous match to a single V gene segment. In an earlier analysis of approximately 590 of the donors, V segments were called functional above 56.7% productive rearrangements and were called segregating when the between-donor standard deviation exceeded 5%. A statistical classification framework was built to diagnose cytomegalovirus status from the catalog of TCR beta chain sequences. A later analysis assigned V and J genes by comparing TCR nucleotide sequences with IMGT/GENE-DB human TR gene sequences. In a later analysis, CDR3 sequences and most-parsimonious VDJ recombination scenarios were assigned using the TCRdist pipeline. In a later analysis, every TCR beta chain was defined by the combination of its CDR3 amino acid sequence and its V-gene family, and reads without a unique V-gene family were dropped. In a later analysis, 500 to 700 highly shared, low-generation-probability nucleotide sequences were removed to address suspected cross-contamination and a sequencing artifact. In a later analysis, a clonal expansion index was calculated for each public chain from normalized within-repertoire ranks of inferred template counts. In a later analysis, generation probabilities were computed with a VDJ recombination model fitted to out-of-frame rearrangements, and the resulting probabilities were checked against IGoR. In a later analysis, TCR-TCR, TCR-HLA and TCR-CMV co-occurrence was scored with hypergeometric tests, and a repertoire-size bias correction was applied to TCR pairs. To estimate false discovery rates, a later analysis permuted the HLA or CMV assignments 20 times. In a later analysis, co-occurring TCRs were grouped using DBSCAN, with TCRdist sequence similarity added in when clustering inside HLA-allele-positive subsets. For co-occurrence clustering, repertoires with fewer than 30,000 or more than 120,000 public chains were excluded, along with several repertoires with anomalous nucleotide sharing. The immuneACCESS repertoire file appears here via TCRdb, limited to in-frame rearrangements. These files lack a portion of the clones; in checked studies, under half of the deficit traces to unresolved V genes, and the cause of the others is not known. V and J calls and clone size are copied from that table; D and trimming were computed from the DNA. A total of 150,000 to 200,000 clones appear in this sample, around 70% of them only once. The ten top clones hold under 5.5% of the sample.

The cohort was made up of 500 to 850 healthy bone marrow donors. At the time of sampling, every cohort member was nominally healthy, though immune exposures that went unrecorded were likely present. The donor was CMV seropositive and was included in the group of 270 or so seropositive cohort members. Every donor gave a peripheral blood sample, and the peripheral blood mononuclear cells from that sample were used for TCR beta sequencing. The Qiagen DNeasy Blood Extraction Kit was used to extract genomic DNA from the blood cell samples. The study at large found these results: At a false discovery rate of 0.05, a later analysis linked around 17,000 TCR beta sequences to specific HLA alleles. According to a later analysis, parvovirus B19, influenza, CMV and Epstein-Barr virus appeared linked to several top co-occurrence clusters. The only immune exposure information available for the cohort was CMV serostatus. Compared with the 666-donor mean, donors in an Asian-associated ancestry cluster had fewer N-insertions in productive TCRs, according to a later genetic analysis. In a later analysis, the rate of TCR association differed among HLA loci, with DRB1 alleles having the most associated TCRs and HLA-C alleles having the fewest. Most TCR sequences were seen in very few donors, while some public TCRs were found in many individuals. In the study, 150 to 200 TCR beta chains were listed as associated with cytomegalovirus. Because counts were too low, roughly 18 rarely observed V segments, including chromosome 9 orphons, were left out of the earlier analysis of roughly 600 of the donors. A few of the identified cytomegalovirus-associated TCR beta chains were confirmed in vitro to be specific for cytomegalovirus antigens. Because the 87-base-pair reads could not distinguish some IMGT-functional V segments, including TRBV6-2 and TRBV6-3, those segments were excluded. When HLA alleles, especially DR and DQ, strongly co-occurred, TCR associations were difficult to assign to individual alleles. A cluster of highly shared sequence variants was judged likely to represent a technical artifact of the sequencing pipeline. The authors suggested that the approach could potentially be generalized to other disease states and immunological phenotypes. In a later genetic analysis, a missense DCLRE1C variant was associated with V-gene and J-gene trimming of TCR beta chains, and the association was replicated in an independent cohort. The presence/absence analyses assumed that sequencing depth was roughly uniform across donors, and that assumption may not be true. Linkage disequilibrium might explain the correlated functional status among segregating V segments, but an unknown experimental factor could not be ruled out. A further reported finding was that TCR beta sequences accurately predicted the HLA-A and HLA-B alleles for most subjects in the first cohort. The classifier was reported to diagnose cytomegalovirus status with high specificity and sensitivity in both the original cohort and the validation cohort. Because some donors lacked HLA typing at each locus, the association tests relied only on the typed subset. In a later analysis, HLA-associated TCR beta chains showed more clonal expansion and lower generation probabilities than non-associated chains that were equally common. An earlier analysis of several hundred of the donors showed that most TCR beta V segments appeared in productive rearrangements either about 90% or about 30% of the time, which broadly matched IMGT annotations. The cohort was sequenced for TCR beta chains only, and without alpha or paired-chain data the features that could be detected were limited. A later analysis found that most CMV-associated TCR beta chains appeared HLA-restricted, with HLA associations seemingly driven largely by CMV exposure.

With respect to this clone: There is no known antigen for this receptor. Base qualities are missing; no much larger clone stands one base away.

The chain is made from TRBV30 and TRBJ1-1, with the D gene uncertain. This TCR derives from a man younger than 35 in good health and CMV-seropositive. The material sequenced was PBMCs. The CDR3 here reads CASSSGNTEAFF. Here is the DNA: TGTGCCTCCTCTTCAGGAAACACTGAAGCTTTCTTT.